Listed below are T cell receptor beta chains from one sample, sequenced in a study of T cells in Graves' hyperthyroidism and ophthalmopathy. TCRdb itself ran the multiplex PCR reads through MiXCR, one entry per CDR3 protein. The data contain about 350,000 distinct CDR3 sequences, about 15% of them singletons. The sequenced sample consisted of blood. The receptor source for this set is a young woman with Graves' hyperthyroidism. Each CDR3 is given with its conserved first and last residue. The D gene is left open where the match is weak. Rows may omit the clone size; those that give it use once, few, many or a size class.

>TRBV7-9|TRBJ2-1|many|NA
CASSLRVAERNEQFF
TGTGCCAGCAGCCTTCGAGTAGCAGAGCGGAATGAGCAGTTCTTC
>TRBV13|TRBJ2-7|few|NA
CASGGGAVGTYEQYF
TGTGCCAGCGGCGGCGGGGCCGTGGGCACCTACGAGCAGTACTTC
>TRBV20-1|TRBJ2-1|many|NA
CSARDASGGSYNEQFF
TGCAGTGCTAGAGATGCGAGCGGTGGCTCCTACAATGAGCAGTTCTTC
>TRBV7-2|TRBJ2-5|many|NA
CASSWTNTETQYF
TGTGCCAGCAGCTGGACCAACACGGAGACCCAGTACTTC
>TRBV30|TRBJ2-7|many|NA
CAWSVESSSYEQYF
TGTGCCTGGAGTGTGGAGTCCAGCTCCTACGAGCAGTACTTC
>TRBV5-1|TRBJ2-7|many|TRBD1
CASSRPGTGGEQYF
TGCGCCAGCAGCCGTCCCGGGACAGGGGGCGAGCAGTACTTC
>TRBV10-2|TRBJ1-1|few|NA
CASRAGPRGTEAFF
TGCGCCAGCAGGGCAGGGCCCCGGGGCACTGAAGCTTTCTTT
>TRBV18|TRBJ1-4|few|TRBD1
CASSSGQASRGEKLFF
TGTGCCAGCTCATCCGGACAGGCCTCAAGAGGGGAAAAACTGTTTTTT
>TRBV28|TRBJ1-5|many|NA
CASIGGVDSGNQPQHF
TGTGCCAGCATCGGAGGGGTTGACAGCGGCAATCAGCCCCAGCATTTT
>TRBV14|TRBJ2-5|NA|NA
CASSQGQIGETQYF
TGTGCCAGCAGCCAAGGACAGATCGGAGAGACCCAGTACTTC
>TRBV24-1|TRBJ1-1|many|NA
CAIQGWNTEAFF
TGTGCCATTCAGGGGTGGAACACTGAAGCTTTCTTT
>TRBV29-1|TRBJ1-3|few|NA
CSVVTGASGNTIYF
TGCAGCGTTGTCACGGGGGCCTCTGGAAACACCATATATTTT
>TRBV20-1|TRBJ1-5|few|TRBD1
CSAQDRGGNQPQHF
TGCAGTGCACAAGACAGGGGTGGCAATCAGCCCCAGCATTTT
>TRBV27|TRBJ2-5|NA|TRBD1
CASREQGWYQETQYF
TGTGCCAGCAGAGAACAGGGGTGGTACCAAGAGACCCAGTACTTC
>TRBV29-1|TRBJ2-7|few|NA
CSVEGPTPWGEQYF
TGCAGCGTCGAGGGACCGACCCCTTGGGGCGAGCAGTACTTC
>TRBV20-1|TRBJ1-5|many|NA
CSATRQANQPQHF
TGCAGTGCTACAAGACAGGCCAATCAGCCCCAGCATTTT